This TCR beta chain was obtained from a study of shared clonotypes between healthy human individuals (dated by TCRdb to the early 2020s). Background on the whole study: The cohort included a few men and a couple of women between 18 and 49 years of age. For each donor, CD4 naive and CD4 memory were each given three plates, CD8 naive was given two plates, and CD8 memory was given one plate. Blood TCR repertoires of 5 or 6 healthy adults were deeply sequenced to estimate repertoire size and the extent of clonotype sharing between individuals. Different laboratories and diverse techniques were used to prepare libraries and sequence TCR repertoires, to increase sequencing depth and limit assay-specific biases. Leukapheresis yielded between about 0.9 and 10 billion PBMCs per donor.

The germline V gene specifies MGHRA as CDR1 and YSYEKL as CDR2. Its CDR3 holds 13 amino acids, cysteine through phenylalanine. Only the CDR3 region is kept as DNA, spanning 39 bases read in frame from base 1. V was cut back by 4 bases and J by 8 bases, leaving a gap of 11 bases between them. TCR CDR3 regions were amplified from genomic DNA by multiplex PCR using the deep immunoSEQ assay. Extracted genomic DNA from each cell subset was distributed evenly across all wells of several immunoSEQ 96-well plates, and each plate was treated as a replicate. For sorted subsets, about 0.2 ug genomic DNA, equal to 30,000 to 35,000 T cell genomes, was loaded into each replicate PCR. Purified libraries were measured with a Qubit 3.0 fluorometer, size-checked on a Bioanalyzer 2100, and measured again with the KAPA Library Quantification kit. Every immunoSEQ 96-well plate was sequenced on a dedicated single-read 150-cycle Illumina NextSeq 550 flow cell. The source study handled its data this way. The immunoSEQ output contained only junctional sequences without quality scores, so filtering could not match that applied to full-length reads. Sequences were annotated with PyIR, a Python wrapper for IgBLAST v1.9, and V/J genes and CDR3 were assigned using IMGT germline references. Reads were filtered out if the reads had weak V/J assignments (E-value above 1e-6), no CDR3, stop codons, out-of-frame junctions, or ambiguous translated residues. V3J clonotypes were defined as sequences sharing an identical inferred V gene, J gene, and CDR3 amino acid sequence. Percentage overlap between repertoires was computed as shared unique clonotypes divided by the size of the smaller repertoire. Three approaches were used to assess repertoire richness: RTK rarefaction, the Chao1 estimator, and Recon v2.1 estimates of unobserved clonotypes. OLGA was used to compute generation probabilities for all TCRbeta clonotypes that the gDNA method yielded from a handful of donors. The immuneACCESS repertoire file appears here via TCRdb, limited to in-frame rearrangements. These files lack a portion of the clones; in checked studies, under half of the deficit traces to unresolved V genes, and the cause of the others is not known. V and J calls and clone size are those listed in that table; D and trimming were worked out from the DNA. This sample comprises almost 700,000 clones, roughly nine tenths of them detected only once. 24% of the sample is taken by the ten largest.

Points the paper makes about the study in general: Estimated clonotype richness was generally larger for naive than for memory subsets. Based on pairwise subsampling, the degree of clonotype sharing among donors was expected to be affected by sequencing depth. Because the study included a small number of donors, the genetic and exposure-history diversity represented was limited. Rarefaction of sorted-subset datasets indicated incomplete sequencing despite the large sequencing depth. Compared with non-shared clonotypes, the clonotypes found in all four sorted-subset donors had higher generation probabilities. Sampling was restricted to blood, and TCR repertoires in tissue are likely to differ from TCR repertoires in blood. Sharing across several donors was observed for approximately 4.6% of naive CD4, about 3.2% of naive CD8, over 2% of memory CD4, and roughly 0.4% of memory CD8 clonotypes.

Regarding this clone: Its antigen has not been determined. It has no much larger one-base neighbor in the sample; base qualities were not kept.

For the CD8 naive samples, CD45RO-negative cells were positively selected for CCR7, yielding a CD45RA+CCR7+ population from which TemRA cells were excluded. The donors were healthy, HIV-negative adults who had no recently reported acute infections or vaccinations. Every donor was a Caucasian adult living in Nashville, Tennessee, USA. Blood was collected by leukapheresis, and PBMCs were isolated by Ficoll-Histopaque density gradient centrifugation and then cryopreserved in liquid nitrogen vapor phase. Purity and quantity of every magnetically sorted T cell population were checked by analytical flow cytometry. Each sorted fraction had its genomic DNA isolated and then quantified by UV absorbance on a Nanodrop 2000c.

The TCR was taken from a man aged 25-40 years in good health. This receptor chain uses TRBV4-1 and TRBJ2-2, with the D gene call left open. Sample: naive CD8+ T cells sorted from blood. The cell subset or site label, as the study defines it: CD45RA+CCR7+. The DNA sequence is as follows: TGCGCCAGCAGCCCCCCAAGCGAGGGGGAGCTGTTTTTT. Its amino acids are CASSPPSEGELFF.